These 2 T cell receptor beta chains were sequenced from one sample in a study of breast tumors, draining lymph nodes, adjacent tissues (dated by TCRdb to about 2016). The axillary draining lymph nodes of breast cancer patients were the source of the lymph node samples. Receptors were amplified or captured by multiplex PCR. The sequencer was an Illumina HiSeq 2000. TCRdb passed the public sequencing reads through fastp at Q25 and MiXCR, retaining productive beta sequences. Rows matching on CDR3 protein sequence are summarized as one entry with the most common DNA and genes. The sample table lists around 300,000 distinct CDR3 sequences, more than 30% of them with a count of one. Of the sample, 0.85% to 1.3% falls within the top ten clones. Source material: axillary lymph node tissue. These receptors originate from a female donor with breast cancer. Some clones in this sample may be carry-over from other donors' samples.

CDR3 residues: CATSAGDSLGNQPQHF. CDR3 bases: TGTGCCACCAGTGCCGGGGACAGCTTGGGCAATCAGCCCCAGCATTTT. This chain connects TRBV24-1 to TRBJ1-5; 7 positions agree with TRBD1. Per the germline V gene, CDR1 is KGHDR and CDR2 is SFDVKD. This CDR3 is built from 16 residues. The junction had 8 bases not matched to a gene; V was cut back by 5 bases and J by 2 bases.

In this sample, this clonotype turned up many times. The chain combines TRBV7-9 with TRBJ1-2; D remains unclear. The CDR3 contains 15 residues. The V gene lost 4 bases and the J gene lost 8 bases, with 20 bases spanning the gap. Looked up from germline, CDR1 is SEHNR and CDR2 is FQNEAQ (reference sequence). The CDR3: CASSYDNLRQEGYTF. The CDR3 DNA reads TGTGCCAGCAGCTACGATAATCTAAGGCAGGAGGGCTACACCTTC.